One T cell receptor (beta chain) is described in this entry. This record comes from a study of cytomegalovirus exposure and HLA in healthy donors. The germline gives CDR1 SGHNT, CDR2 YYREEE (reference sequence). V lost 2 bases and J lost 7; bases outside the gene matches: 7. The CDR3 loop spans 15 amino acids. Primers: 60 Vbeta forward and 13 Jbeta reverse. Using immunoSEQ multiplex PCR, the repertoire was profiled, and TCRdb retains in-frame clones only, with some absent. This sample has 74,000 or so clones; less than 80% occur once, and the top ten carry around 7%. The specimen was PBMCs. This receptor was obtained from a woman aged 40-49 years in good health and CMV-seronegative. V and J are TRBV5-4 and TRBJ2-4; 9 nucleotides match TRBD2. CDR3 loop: CASSFEPSGRNIQYF. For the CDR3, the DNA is TGTGCCAGCAGCTTTGAGCCAAGCGGGAGGAACATTCAGTACTTC. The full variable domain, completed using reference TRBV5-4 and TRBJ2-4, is ETGVTQSPTHLIKTRGQQVTLRCSSQSGHNTVSWYQQALGQGPQFIFQYYREEENGRGNFPPRFSGLQFPNYSSELNVNALELDDSALYLCASSFEPSGRNIQYFGAGTRLSVL.